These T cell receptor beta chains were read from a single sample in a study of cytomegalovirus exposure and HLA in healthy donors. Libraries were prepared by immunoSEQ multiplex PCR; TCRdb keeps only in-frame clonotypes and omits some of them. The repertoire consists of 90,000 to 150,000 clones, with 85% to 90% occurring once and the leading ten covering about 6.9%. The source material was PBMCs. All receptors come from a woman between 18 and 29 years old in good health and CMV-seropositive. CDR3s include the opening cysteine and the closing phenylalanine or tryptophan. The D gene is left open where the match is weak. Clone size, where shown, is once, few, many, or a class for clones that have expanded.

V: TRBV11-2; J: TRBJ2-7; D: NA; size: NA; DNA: TGTGCCAGCAGCTTAGAAATCTTAGCCTACGAGCAGTACTTC; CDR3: CASSLEILAYEQYF
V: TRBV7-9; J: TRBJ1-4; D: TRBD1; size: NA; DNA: TGTGCCAGCAGCTCGCGACAGGGACTTAATGAAAAACTGTTTTTT; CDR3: CASSSRQGLNEKLFF
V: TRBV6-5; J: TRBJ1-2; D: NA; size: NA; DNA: TGTGCCAGCAGCGGGGACATATCCTATGGCTACACCTTC; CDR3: CASSGDISYGYTF
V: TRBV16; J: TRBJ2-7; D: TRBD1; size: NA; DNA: TGTGCCAGCAGCCAGGACAGGGGCTCCGAGCAGTACTTC; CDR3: CASSQDRGSEQYF
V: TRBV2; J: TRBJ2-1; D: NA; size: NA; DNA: TGTGCCGGGAGGGGAGCGGGCAGGGGCGGTGAGCAGTTCTTC; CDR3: CAGRGAGRGGEQFF
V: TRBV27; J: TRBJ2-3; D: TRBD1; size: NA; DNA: TGTGCCAGCAGTCGGGACAGGGATAGTAAAGATACGCAGTATTTT; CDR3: CASSRDRDSKDTQYF
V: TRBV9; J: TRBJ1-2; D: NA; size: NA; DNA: TGTGCCAGCAGCGCCAAGGGGTTTGGCTACACCTTC; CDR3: CASSAKGFGYTF
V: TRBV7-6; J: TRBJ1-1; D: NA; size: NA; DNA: TGTGCCAGCAGCTTAGAGAGCGGGGAGGGGACTGAAGCTTTCTTT; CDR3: CASSLESGEGTEAFF
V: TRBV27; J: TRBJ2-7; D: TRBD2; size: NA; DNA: TGTGCCAGCAGCGGACTAGCGGGAGTGGGAGGCTCCTACGAGCAGTACTTC; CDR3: CASSGLAGVGGSYEQYF
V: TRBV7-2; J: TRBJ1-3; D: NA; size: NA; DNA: TGTGCCAGCAGCTTTGACAGGGGAAACACCATATATTTT; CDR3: CASSFDRGNTIYF
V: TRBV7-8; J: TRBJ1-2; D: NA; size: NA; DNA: TGTGCCAGCAGCCGGGACTTAAGCTATGGCTACACCTTC; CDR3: CASSRDLSYGYTF
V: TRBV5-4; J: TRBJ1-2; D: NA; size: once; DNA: TGTGCCAGCAGCTCCAAGGGGGGGGTCTATAGCTACACCTTC; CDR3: CASSSKGGVYSYTF
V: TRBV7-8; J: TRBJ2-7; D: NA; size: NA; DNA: TGTGCCAGCAGCCACACCAGGGACTCCTACGAGCAGTACTTC; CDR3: CASSHTRDSYEQYF
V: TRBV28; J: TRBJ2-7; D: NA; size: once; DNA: TGTGCCAGCAGAGCGACAGCATACGAGCAGTACTTC; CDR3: CASRATAYEQYF
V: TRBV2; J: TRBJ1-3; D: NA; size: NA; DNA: TGTGCCAGCCGGAGGAACACCATATATTTT; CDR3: CASRRNTIYF
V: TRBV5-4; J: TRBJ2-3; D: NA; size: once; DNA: TGTGCCAGCAGCTTTGGTGGCGGGCACGAGGATACGCAGTATTTT; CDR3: CASSFGGGHEDTQYF
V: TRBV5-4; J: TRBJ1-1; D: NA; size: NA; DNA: TGTGCCAGCAGCTTGGACCCCGGTACTGAAGCTTTCTTT; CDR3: CASSLDPGTEAFF